Following are 20 T cell receptor beta chains from one sample sequenced in a study of cytomegalovirus exposure and HLA in healthy donors. Clones were read by immunoSEQ multiplex PCR, and TCRdb kept only the in-frame ones, dropping some. This table holds 220,000 or so clones, approximately 82% found once. The specimen was PBMCs. The receptors stem from a woman aged 18-29 years in good health and CMV-seronegative.

The chain is built from TRBV5-1 and TRBJ1-1, with D perhaps TRBD1 (5 bases). Germline V gives CDR1 SGHRS, CDR2 YFSETQ. There are 14 residues in the CDR3. Trimming took 4 bases from V and 7 from J, leaving 17 bases between them. The CDR3 reads CASSAGGTANEAFF. DNA of the CDR3: TGCGCCAGCAGCGCAGGAGGGACGGCGAATGAAGCTTTCTTT. The full variable domain, completed using reference TRBV5-1 and TRBJ1-1, is KAGVTQTPRYLIKTRGQQVTLSCSPISGHRSVSWYQQTPGQGLQFLFEYFSETQRNKGNFPGRFSGRQFSNSRSEMNVSTLELGDSALYLCASSAGGTANEAFFGQGTRLTVV.

This chain joins TRBV7-6 and TRBJ1-1; weak D call: TRBD1 (6 bases). V lost 5 bases and J lost 0, with 13 bases in between. Per the germline V gene, CDR1 is SGHVS and CDR2 is FNYEAQ. The CDR3 spans 15 residues. The CDR3 nucleotides are TGTGCCAGCAGCCCCCTAGGACAGTTGAACACTGAAGCTTTCTTT. Residues: CASSPLGQLNTEAFF.

The chain has TRBV5-6 and TRBJ2-7; D is uncertain. The germline gives CDR1 SGHDT, CDR2 YYEEEE. This CDR3 comprises 13 residues. V was cut by 4 bases and J by 9 bases, with 17 bases left in between. This CDR3 is CASSVGWARLQYF. The DNA of the CDR3 is TGTGCCAGCAGCGTGGGCTGGGCCCGTCTGCAGTACTTC. The variable domain in full, with the rest retrieved from reference TRBV5-6 and TRBJ2-7, is DAGVTQSPTHLIKTRGQQVTLRCSPKSGHDTVSWYQQALGQGPQFIFQYYEEEERQRGNFPDRFSGHQFPNYSSELNVNALLLGDSALYLCASSVGWARLQYFGPGTRLTVT.

The genes are TRBV6-1 and TRBJ1-2; a possible D gene is TRBD1 (6 bases). V shed 5 bases and J shed 8 bases, with 12 bases lying between them. CDR1 is MNHNS, CDR2 SASEGT, per germline. The CDR3 totals 12 residues. The CDR3 loop reads CASSQGGRGYTF. CDR3 in DNA: TGTGCCAGCAGTCAAGGGGGTCGGGGCTACACCTTC.

This clone was recorded a few times. The V call is TRBV9, the J call TRBJ1-2, with D uncertain. The CDR3 loop spans 15 amino acids. Germline lookup yields CDR1 SGDLS and CDR2 YYNGEE. V was trimmed by 3 bases and J by 0 bases, leaving 12 bases between them. Here the CDR3 DNA reads TGTGCCAGCAGCGGCGGCGGCAGCTCTAACTATGGCTACACCTTC. It codes for CASSGGGSSNYGYTF.

The rearrangement links TRBV27 to TRBJ2-1, with D maybe TRBD1 (7 bases). Germline V gene data show CDR1 as MNHEY and CDR2 as SMNVEV (reference sequence). V lost 3 bases and J lost 6, with 15 bases in between. CDR3 size: 15 residues. In DNA form, the CDR3 reads TGTGCCAGCAGTTTCCGGGGCAGGGGGGCCAATGAGCAGTTCTTC. It is translated as CASSFRGRGANEQFF.

As regards this clone: The junction departs from the called germline gene at one end, perhaps through a read error. The rearrangement joins TRBV4-1 to TRBJ2-7; D is unresolved. CDR1 is MGHRA, CDR2 YSYEKL, per germline. The CDR3 length is 13 residues. In DNA form, the CDR3 reads TGCGCCAGCAGCCGGTATCTTGCGCTCTACCCCTTCTTC. It yields the protein CASSRYLALYPFF.

J is TRBJ1-1 and V is TRBV6-1; D is perhaps TRBD1 (6 bases). This CDR3 spans 15 amino acids. CDR1 and CDR2 (germline): MNHNS, SASEGT. V was clipped by 4 bases and J by 2 bases, with 14 bases between them. CDR3 DNA: TGTGCCAGCAGTGGAGGACAGAGAGCCAACACTGAAGCTTTCTTT. It translates to CASSGGQRANTEAFF.

CDR3 in amino acids: CASSQDWYSGRLNEQFF. The CDR3 DNA is TGCGCCAGCAGCCAAGACTGGTACAGCGGGAGGTTAAATGAGCAGTTCTTC. V usage is TRBV4-1 and J usage is TRBJ2-1, with 9 bases identical to TRBD2. The CDR3 covers 17 residues. The V and J ends lost 0 bases and 7 bases, in that order; junction bases with no gene match: 10. Germline V gives CDR1 MGHRA, CDR2 YSYEKL.

The chain joins TRBV7-9 to TRBJ1-6; possibly TRBD1 for D (6 bases). V lost 5 bases to trimming and J lost 8 bases, with 10 bases between them. From germline, CDR1 is SEHNR and CDR2 FQNEAQ (reference sequence). The length of the CDR3 is 13 residues. The CDR3 nucleotides read TGTGCCAGCAGCATACGACAGGATTCACCCCTCCACTTT. As protein: CASSIRQDSPLHF.

This sequence joins TRBV5-1 and TRBJ2-1; 10 nucleotides match TRBD2. There are 17 residues in the CDR3. With 4 bases clipped from V and 10 bases from J, the junction kept 17 bases outside the gene matches. Germline values: CDR1 SGHRS, CDR2 YFSETQ. The CDR3 region has the DNA TGCGCCAGCAGCGATACAATACTAGCGGGGCTGGAAGCCGAGCAGTTCTTC. It is translated as CASSDTILAGLEAEQFF.

The gene calls are TRBV5-1 and TRBJ1-1; D perhaps matches TRBD1 (5 bases). Per germline, CDR1 SGHRS and CDR2 YFSETQ. V lost 2 bases, J lost 3 bases, and 11 bases lay in between. The CDR3 is 14 amino acids. The CDR3 DNA follows: TGCGCCAGCAGCTTAAGCGTGGGGGACACTGAAGCTTTCTTT. Its translation: CASSLSVGDTEAFF.

This clone was recorded a few times. The chain recombines TRBV9 with TRBJ1-2; TRBD1 matches at 8 bases. The V gene's germline CDR1 is SGDLS and CDR2 YYNGEE. Trimming took 3 bases from V and 4 from J; bases not matched to a gene: 8. The CDR3 runs 15 residues. CDR3 residues: CASSESTGESYGYTF. For the CDR3, the DNA is TGTGCCAGCAGCGAATCGACAGGGGAGTCCTATGGCTACACCTTC. Combining the CDR3 with reference TRBV9 and TRBJ1-2 gives the whole variable domain DSGVTQTPKHLITATGQRVTLRCSPRSGDLSVYWYQQSLDQGLQFLIQYYNGEERAKGNILERFSAQQFPDLHSELNLSSLELGDSALYFCASSESTGESYGYTFGSGTRLTVV.

The chain recombines TRBV29-1 with TRBJ1-1, with D perhaps TRBD1 (5 bases). V lost 3 bases to trimming and J lost 4 bases, with 9 bases between them. Per the germline V gene, CDR1 is SQVTM and CDR2 is ANQGSEA. The CDR3 runs 12 residues. CDR3 nucleotides: TGCAGCGTTGATCCCGGGGGCACTGAAGCTTTCTTT. It codes for CSVDPGGTEAFF. Full variable domain (outside the CDR3, taken from reference TRBV29-1 and TRBJ1-1): SAVISQKPSRDICQRGTSLTIQCQVDSQVTMMFWYRQQPGQSLTLIATANQGSEATYESGFVIDKFPISRPNLTFSTLTVSNMSPEDSSIYLCSVDPGGTEAFFGQGTRLTVV.

This sequence joins TRBV5-1 and TRBJ1-3, with 10 bases that match TRBD1. The CDR3 has 15 amino acids. V shed 5 bases, J shed 2 bases, and the junction held 4 bases outside the gene matches. The germline gives CDR1 SGHRS, CDR2 YFSETQ. In DNA, the CDR3 is TGCGCCAGCAGTCGGGACAGGGGAGCTGGAAACACCATATATTTT. This codes for CASSRDRGAGNTIYF.

The CDR3 DNA sequence: TGTGCCAGCAGTGAGGGAGGGGGAGGCAATCAGCCCCAGCATTTT. This sequence encodes CASSEGGGGNQPQHF. V gene TRBV6-1 combines with J gene TRBJ1-5; D perhaps matches TRBD1 (6 bases). V was cut by 3 bases and J by 2 bases, with 11 bases left in between. The length of the CDR3 is 15 residues. From germline, CDR1 is MNHNS and CDR2 SASEGT.

CDR3 DNA sequence: TGTGCCAGTGGGGGACTGGATAGCACCTACGAGCAGTACTTC. Its protein is CASGGLDSTYEQYF. The rearrangement uses TRBV9 and TRBJ2-7; D may be TRBD2 (6 bases). V lost 8 bases to trimming and J lost 2 bases, with 17 bases between them. The CDR3 sequence is 14 residues long. Germline CDR1 is SGDLS and CDR2 is YYNGEE.

V and J are TRBV28 and TRBJ2-1; possibly TRBD2 for D (5 bases). Trimming took off 6 bases at V and 9 bases at J, with 27 bases between the two ends. The germline V gene encodes CDR1 MDHEN and CDR2 SYDVKM. The CDR3 covers 17 residues. CDR3 region: CASSTRSGGRRHIEQFF. In DNA form, the CDR3 reads TGTGCCAGCAGCACGCGATCGGGCGGGCGGCGGCACATTGAGCAGTTCTTC.

In this sample, this clone turned up once. The CDR3 region is CASSEAGRWNEKLFF. The CDR3 DNA sequence: TGTGCCAGCAGTGAGGCAGGGCGATGGAATGAAAAACTGTTTTTT. The chain uses TRBV2 and TRBJ1-4; maybe TRBD1 (5 bases). The germline V and J ends were trimmed by 3 bases and 5 bases, with 13 bases remaining between them. The CDR3 sequence is 15 residues long. In germline, CDR1 is SNHLY, CDR2 FYNNEI.

The chain combines TRBV5-1 with TRBJ2-3; D may be TRBD2 (5 bases). Trimming shortened V by 7 bases and J by 2 bases, and 20 bases separated the two germline ends. The CDR3 extends over 16 amino acids. CDR1 is SGHRS and CDR2 is YFSETQ in the germline V gene. CDR3 sequence reads: CASHLTPTGYTDTQYF. The CDR3 DNA reads TGCGCCAGCCACTTAACCCCGACGGGGTACACAGATACGCAGTATTTT.